The 18 T cell receptor beta chains below all came from one sample that was sequenced in a study of shared clonotypes between healthy human individuals. Data came from immunoSEQ multiplex PCR; TCRdb stores just in-frame clones and leaves some out. The repertoire holds approximately 940,000 clones, with about three quarters as singletons. The sequenced sample was memory CD4+ T cells sorted from blood. Subset given: CD45RA-negative fraction. These receptors originate from a man younger than 35 in good health.

J is TRBJ1-2 and V is TRBV25-1, with D maybe TRBD1 (5 bases). The germline gives CDR1 MGHDK, CDR2 SYGVNS. The CDR3 runs 15 residues. V shed 2 bases and J shed 3 bases, with 13 bases lying between them. This CDR3 is CASSETGQGHYGYTF. For the CDR3, the DNA is TGTGCCAGCAGTGAAACGGGGCAGGGACACTATGGCTACACCTTC.

The V and J genes are TRBV25-1 and TRBJ2-2, with a weak D call TRBD2 (7 bases). In germline, CDR1 is MGHDK, CDR2 SYGVNS. The CDR3 totals 16 residues. Trimming pared 5 bases from V and 4 bases from J, leaving 17 bases between. CDR3 sequence: CASSIGGATTTGELFF. CDR3 nucleotide sequence: TGTGCCAGCAGTATTGGGGGGGCGACTACCACCGGGGAGCTGTTTTTT.

In regard to this clone: Within the sample, other DNA sequences also encode this same CDR3. CDR3 protein: CASSPLQETQYF. CDR3 coding DNA: TGTGCCAGCTCACCACTTCAAGAGACCCAGTACTTC. The chain joins TRBV18 to TRBJ2-5; unclear D gene. This CDR3 spans 12 amino acids. Germline V gives CDR1 KGHSH, CDR2 LQKENI. The V end was cut by 1 base, the J end by 2 bases, with 2 bases between.

The J gene is TRBJ2-3, the V gene TRBV27; tentatively, D is TRBD1 or TRBD2 (7 bases each). The CDR3 sequence is 16 residues long. V was clipped by 4 bases and J by 3 bases, with 17 bases between them. The germline CDR1 and CDR2 sequences are MNHEY and SMNVEV (reference sequence). DNA for the CDR3: TGTGCCAGCAGTTCGAAAACAGGGGAGGGGACAGATACGCAGTATTTT. Translating gives CASSSKTGEGTDTQYF.

The chain carries TRBV6-4 and TRBJ1-2, with 7 bases matching TRBD1. From germline, CDR1 is MRHNA and CDR2 SNTAGT. This CDR3 contains 19 residues. With V trimmed by 6 bases and J by 0 bases, 19 bases remained unmatched. CDR3 sequence (DNA): TGTGCCAGCAGCAGAGAACAGGGGCGATTTATCGGAGCTAACTATGGCTACACCTTC. Protein product: CASSREQGRFIGANYGYTF.

The chain employs TRBV4-1 and TRBJ2-1, with 10 bases identical to TRBD2. The V gene end was trimmed by 1 base and the J gene end by 9 bases; junction bases not matched to a gene: 6. Germline values: CDR1 MGHRA, CDR2 YSYEKL. The CDR3 has 15 residues. CDR3 in amino acids: CASSQAASGSGEQFF. Here the CDR3 DNA reads TGCGCCAGCAGCCAAGCAGCTAGCGGGAGTGGTGAGCAGTTCTTC.

The V call is TRBV29-1, the J call TRBJ2-1; a possible D gene is TRBD2 (6 bases). There are 16 residues in the CDR3. Trimming pared 7 bases from V and 3 bases from J, leaving 22 bases between. Per the germline V gene, CDR1 is SQVTM and CDR2 is ANQGSEA. CDR3: CSDIRGGTGSYNEQFF. Written as DNA, the CDR3 is TGCAGCGACATTCGAGGAGGGACGGGGAGCTACAATGAGCAGTTCTTC.

This chain uses TRBV6-1 with TRBJ2-5; 8 bases map to TRBD1. From germline, CDR1 is MNHNS and CDR2 SASEGT. There are 13 residues in the CDR3. V lost 9 bases and J lost 5; bases outside the gene matches: 8. CDR3 DNA: TGTGCCAGTAACCCAGGGGGCTGGGAGACCCAGTACTTC. This encodes CASNPGGWETQYF.

The J gene is TRBJ2-7, the V gene TRBV28, with 9 positions matching TRBD1. Germline values: CDR1 MDHEN, CDR2 SYDVKM. With 6 bases clipped from V and 4 bases from J, the junction kept 10 bases outside the gene matches. The CDR3 extends over 15 amino acids. The DNA for the CDR3 is TGTGCCAGCAGACCCCCGGGACAGGGCAAGTACGAGCAGTACTTC. Translation gives CASRPPGQGKYEQYF.

This rearrangement joins TRBV23-1 to TRBJ1-5; 11 nucleotides match TRBD1. TRBV23-1 belongs to the ORF category, with a function that is uncertain. Losses at the gene ends were 0 bases for V and 1 base for J; bases not matched to a gene: 2. The CDR3 extends over 17 amino acids. CDR3 amino acids: CASSQSDRGRSNQPQHF. The DNA for the CDR3 is TGCGCCAGCAGTCAATCGGACAGGGGGCGAAGCAATCAGCCCCAGCATTTT.

This clone was counted a single time. The chain carries TRBV11-2 and TRBJ2-7; D might be TRBD1 (6 bases). CDR3 length: 15 residues. Germline CDR1 and CDR2: SGHAT and FQNNGV. Deletions cut 5 bases from V and 6 bases from J, with 20 bases between. The CDR3 nucleotides read TGTGCCAGCAGCCCCACCAGGGGAGCGGAAGGCGAGCAGTACTTC. Translating gives CASSPTRGAEGEQYF.

The CDR3 sequence is CASADGDANTEAFF. In DNA, the CDR3 is TGTGCCAGCGCCGACGGGGACGCGAACACTGAAGCTTTCTTT. The chain recombines TRBV2 with TRBJ1-1, with a tentative D call TRBD1 (5 bases). The CDR3 consists of 14 residues. Germline assignment: CDR1 SNHLY and CDR2 FYNNEI. Trimming took 8 bases from V and 1 from J, leaving 14 bases between them.

This clone was observed a handful of times. This sequence joins TRBV5-1 and TRBJ2-6; D unclear. The CDR3 has 16 residues. V was trimmed by 4 bases and J by 1 base, leaving 12 bases between them. Per the germline V gene, CDR1 is SGHRS and CDR2 is YFSETQ. The CDR3 protein is CASSLTPGSGANVLTF. CDR3 nucleotide sequence: TGCGCCAGCAGCCTGACCCCAGGATCTGGGGCCAACGTCCTGACTTTC. Filled out from reference TRBV5-1 and TRBJ2-6, the complete variable domain reads KAGVTQTPRYLIKTRGQQVTLSCSPISGHRSVSWYQQTPGQGLQFLFEYFSETQRNKGNFPGRFSGRQFSNSRSEMNVSTLELGDSALYLCASSLTPGSGANVLTFGAGSRLTVL.

This chain connects TRBV6-5 to TRBJ2-7, with D uncertain. The germline V gene encodes CDR1 MNHEY and CDR2 SVGAGI. V lost 7 bases to trimming and J lost 0 bases, with 16 bases between them. The CDR3 is 15 residues long. CDR3 bases: TGTGCCAGCACTGACGGAAAGGGTAGCTCCTACGAGCAGTACTTC. It is translated as CASTDGKGSSYEQYF.

This chain links TRBV4-3 with TRBJ2-3; 8 bases map to TRBD2. The CDR3 consists of 17 residues. After removal of 1 base from V and 5 bases from J, the junction contained 11 bases not matched to a gene. CDR1 LGHNA and CDR2 YSLEER come from the germline V gene. The CDR3 reads CASSQGLGGAGGDTQYF. The CDR3 DNA follows: TGCGCCAGCAGCCAAGGCCTGGGCGGGGCGGGAGGAGATACGCAGTATTTT.

In its sample, this clone was seen a few times. A much more abundant neighbour one base away suggests this may be a read error. Other DNA sequences in the same sample also yield this CDR3. The rearrangement links TRBV28 to TRBJ2-7; D is undetermined. The CDR3 is 12 amino acids. Per the germline V gene, CDR1 is MDHEN and CDR2 is SYDVKM. The V and J ends lost 6 bases and 2 bases respectively, with 8 bases between them. CDR3 nucleotides: TGTGCCAGCAGCCCCCCGGCCTACGAGCAGTACTTC. This sequence encodes CASSPPAYEQYF.

The chain recombines TRBV5-4 with TRBJ1-1, with unresolved D. CDR1 and CDR2 (germline): SGHNT, YYREEE (reference sequence). The CDR3 has 14 amino acids. V was cut by 3 bases and J by 5 bases, with 14 bases left in between. CDR3 DNA sequence: TGTGCCAGCAGCTCATCCTCTATGGGTACTGAAGCTTTCTTT. Protein: CASSSSSMGTEAFF. The whole variable domain, filled in from reference TRBV5-4 and TRBJ1-1, reads ETGVTQSPTHLIKTRGQQVTLRCSSQSGHNTVSWYQQALGQGPQFIFQYYREEENGRGNFPPRFSGLQFPNYSSELNVNALELDDSALYLCASSSSSMGTEAFFGQGTRLTVV.

CDR3 protein: CASSVVAGGYNEQFF. The CDR3 DNA is TGTGCCAGCAGCGTTGTAGCGGGGGGCTACAATGAGCAGTTCTTC. The V and J genes are TRBV6-1 and TRBJ2-1; TRBD2 aligns across 10 bases. Trimming cost V 6 bases and J 3 bases; bases outside gene matches: 5. The CDR3 is 15 residues long. Germline values: CDR1 MNHNS, CDR2 SASEGT.